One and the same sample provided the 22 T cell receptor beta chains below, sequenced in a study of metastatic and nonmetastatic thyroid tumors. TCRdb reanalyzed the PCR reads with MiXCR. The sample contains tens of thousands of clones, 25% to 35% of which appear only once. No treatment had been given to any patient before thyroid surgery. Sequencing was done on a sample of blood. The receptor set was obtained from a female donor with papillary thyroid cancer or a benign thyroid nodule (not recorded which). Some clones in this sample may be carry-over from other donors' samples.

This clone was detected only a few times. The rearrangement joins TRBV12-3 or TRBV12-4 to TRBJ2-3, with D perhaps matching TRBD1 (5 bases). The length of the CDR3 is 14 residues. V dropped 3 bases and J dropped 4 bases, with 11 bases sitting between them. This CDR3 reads CASSLYGAADTQYF. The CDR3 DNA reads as TGTGCCAGCAGTTTGTATGGGGCGGCAGATACGCAGTATTTT.

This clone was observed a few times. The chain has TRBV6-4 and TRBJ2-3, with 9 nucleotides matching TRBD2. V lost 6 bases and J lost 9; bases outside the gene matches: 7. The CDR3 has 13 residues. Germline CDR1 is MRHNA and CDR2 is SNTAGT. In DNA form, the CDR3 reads TGTGCCAGCAGCCCCCCGGGACTAGCAACGCAGTATTTT. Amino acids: CASSPPGLATQYF.

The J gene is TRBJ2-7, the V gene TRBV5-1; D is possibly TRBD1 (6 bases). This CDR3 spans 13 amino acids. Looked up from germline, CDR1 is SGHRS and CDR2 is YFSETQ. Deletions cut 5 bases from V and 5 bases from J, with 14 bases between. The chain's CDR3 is CASRNRERDEQYF. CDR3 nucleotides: TGCGCCAGCAGAAACAGGGAGAGAGACGAGCAGTACTTC. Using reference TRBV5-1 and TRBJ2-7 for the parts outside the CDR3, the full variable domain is KAGVTQTPRYLIKTRGQQVTLSCSPISGHRSVSWYQQTPGQGLQFLFEYFSETQRNKGNFPGRFSGRQFSNSRSEMNVSTLELGDSALYLCASRNRERDEQYFGPGTRLTVT.

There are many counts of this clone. The CDR3: CASYLRGESGNTIYF. Written as DNA, the CDR3 is TGTGCCAGCTATTTAAGGGGAGAGTCTGGAAACACCATATATTTT. The chain links TRBV6-1 to TRBJ1-3; TRBD1 is a possible D gene (5 bases). The CDR3 is 15 amino acids. CDR1 and CDR2 (germline): MNHNS, SASEGT. V was clipped by 8 bases and J by 1 base, with 15 bases between them.

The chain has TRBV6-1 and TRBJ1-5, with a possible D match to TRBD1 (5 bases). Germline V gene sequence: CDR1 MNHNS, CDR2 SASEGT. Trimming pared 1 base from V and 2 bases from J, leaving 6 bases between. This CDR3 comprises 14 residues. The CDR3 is CASSEETGNQPQHF. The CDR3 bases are TGTGCCAGCAGTGAAGAGACAGGCAATCAGCCCCAGCATTTT.

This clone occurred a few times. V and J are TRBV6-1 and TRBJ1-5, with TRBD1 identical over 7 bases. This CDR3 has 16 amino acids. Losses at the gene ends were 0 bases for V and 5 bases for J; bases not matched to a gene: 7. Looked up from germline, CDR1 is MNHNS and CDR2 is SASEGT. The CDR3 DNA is TGTGCCAGCAGTGAAGCGTCGGGACAGTTCTATCAGCCCCAGCATTTT. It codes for CASSEASGQFYQPQHF.

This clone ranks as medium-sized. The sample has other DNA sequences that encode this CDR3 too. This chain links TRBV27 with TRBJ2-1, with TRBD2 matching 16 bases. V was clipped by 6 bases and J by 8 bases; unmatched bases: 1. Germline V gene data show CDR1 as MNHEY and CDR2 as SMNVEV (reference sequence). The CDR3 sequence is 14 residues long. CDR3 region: CASRGTSGRDEQFF. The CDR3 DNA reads TGTGCCAGCAGGGGGACTAGCGGGAGGGATGAGCAGTTCTTC.

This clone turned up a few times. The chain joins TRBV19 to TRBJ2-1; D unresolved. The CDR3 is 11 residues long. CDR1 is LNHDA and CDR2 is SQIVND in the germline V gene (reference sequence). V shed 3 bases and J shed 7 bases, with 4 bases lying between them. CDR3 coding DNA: TGTGCCAGTAGTATGCGGAATGAGCAGTTCTTC. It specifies CASSMRNEQFF.

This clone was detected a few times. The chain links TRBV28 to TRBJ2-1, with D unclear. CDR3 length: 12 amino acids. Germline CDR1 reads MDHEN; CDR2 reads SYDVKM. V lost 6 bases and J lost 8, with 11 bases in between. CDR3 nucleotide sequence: TGTGCCAGCAGCTGGGCAGAATATGAGCAGTTCTTC. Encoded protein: CASSWAEYEQFF.

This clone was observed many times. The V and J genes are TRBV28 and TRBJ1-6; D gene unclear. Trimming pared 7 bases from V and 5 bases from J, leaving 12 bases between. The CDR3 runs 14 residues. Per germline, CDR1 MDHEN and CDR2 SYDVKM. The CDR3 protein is CASKASLNNSPLHF. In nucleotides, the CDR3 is TGTGCCAGCAAGGCCAGCTTAAATAATTCACCCCTCCACTTT.

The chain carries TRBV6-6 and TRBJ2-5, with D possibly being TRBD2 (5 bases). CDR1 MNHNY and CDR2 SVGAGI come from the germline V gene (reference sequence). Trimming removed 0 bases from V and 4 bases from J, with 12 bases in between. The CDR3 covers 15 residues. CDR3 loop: CASSYSGAGRETQYF. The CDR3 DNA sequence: TGTGCCAGCAGTTACTCGGGCGCGGGCCGAGAGACCCAGTACTTC.

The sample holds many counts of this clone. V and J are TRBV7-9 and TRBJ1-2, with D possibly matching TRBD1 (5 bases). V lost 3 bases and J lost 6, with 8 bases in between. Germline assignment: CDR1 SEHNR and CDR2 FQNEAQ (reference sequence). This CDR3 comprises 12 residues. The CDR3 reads CASSLGLDGYTF. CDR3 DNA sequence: TGTGCCAGCAGCTTGGGACTTGATGGCTACACCTTC.

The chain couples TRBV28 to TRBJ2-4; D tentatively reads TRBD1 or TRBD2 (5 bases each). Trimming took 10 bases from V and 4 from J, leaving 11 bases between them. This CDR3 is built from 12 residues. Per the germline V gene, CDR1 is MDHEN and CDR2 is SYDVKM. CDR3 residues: CAIRDVKNIQYF. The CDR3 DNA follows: TGTGCCATCCGGGACGTAAAAAACATTCAGTACTTC. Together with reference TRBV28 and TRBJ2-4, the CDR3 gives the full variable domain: DVKVTQSSRYLVKRTGEKVFLECVQDMDHENMFWYRQDPGLGLRLIYFSYDVKMKEKGDIPEGYSVSREKKERFSLILESASTNQTSMYLCAIRDVKNIQYFGAGTRLSVL.

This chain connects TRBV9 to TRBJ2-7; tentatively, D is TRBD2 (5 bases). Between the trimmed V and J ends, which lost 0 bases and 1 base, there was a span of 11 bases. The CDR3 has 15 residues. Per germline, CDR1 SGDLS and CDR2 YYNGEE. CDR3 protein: CASSVDPGGSYEQYF. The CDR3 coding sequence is TGTGCCAGCAGCGTAGATCCCGGCGGGTCCTACGAGCAGTACTTC.

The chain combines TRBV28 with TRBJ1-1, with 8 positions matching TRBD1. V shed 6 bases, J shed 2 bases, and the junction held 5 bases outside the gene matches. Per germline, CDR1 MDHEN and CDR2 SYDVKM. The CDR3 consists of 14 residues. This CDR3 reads CASRPTGVNTEAFF. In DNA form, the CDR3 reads TGTGCCAGCAGGCCGACAGGGGTTAACACTGAAGCTTTCTTT.

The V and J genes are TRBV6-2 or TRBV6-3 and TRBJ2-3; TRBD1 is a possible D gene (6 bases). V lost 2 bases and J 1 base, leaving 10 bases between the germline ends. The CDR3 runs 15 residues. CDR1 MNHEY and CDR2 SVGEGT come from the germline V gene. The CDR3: CASSYNRDGTDTQYF. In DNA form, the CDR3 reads TGTGCCAGCAGTTACAACAGGGACGGCACAGATACGCAGTATTTT.

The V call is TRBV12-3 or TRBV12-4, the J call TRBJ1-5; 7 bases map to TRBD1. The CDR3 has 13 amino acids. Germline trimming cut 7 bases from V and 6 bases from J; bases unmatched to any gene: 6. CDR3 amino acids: CASKGASGQPQHF. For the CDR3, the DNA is TGTGCCAGCAAGGGGGCATCCGGTCAGCCCCAGCATTTT.

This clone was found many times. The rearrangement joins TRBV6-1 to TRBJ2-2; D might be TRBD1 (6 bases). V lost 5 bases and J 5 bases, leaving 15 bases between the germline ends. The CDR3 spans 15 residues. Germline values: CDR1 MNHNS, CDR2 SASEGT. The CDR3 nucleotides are TGTGCCAGCAGTCCCAGGGGTGGGGGAACCGGGGAGCTGTTTTTT. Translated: CASSPRGGGTGELFF.

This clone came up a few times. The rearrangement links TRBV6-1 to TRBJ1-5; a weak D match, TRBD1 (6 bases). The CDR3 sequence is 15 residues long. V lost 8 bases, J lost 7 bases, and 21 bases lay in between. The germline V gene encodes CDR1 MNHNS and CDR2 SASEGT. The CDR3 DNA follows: TGTGCCAGCGGATTCTTCAGGGGTCTCATCCAGCCCCAGCATTTT. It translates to CASGFFRGLIQPQHF.

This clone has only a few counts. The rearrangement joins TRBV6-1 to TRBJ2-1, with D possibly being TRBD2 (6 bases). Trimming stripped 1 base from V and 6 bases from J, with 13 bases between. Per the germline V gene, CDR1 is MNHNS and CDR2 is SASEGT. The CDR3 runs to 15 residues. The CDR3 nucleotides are TGTGCCAGCAGTGAAGGGAGCGTGGGGGGCAATGAGCAGTTCTTC. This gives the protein CASSEGSVGGNEQFF.

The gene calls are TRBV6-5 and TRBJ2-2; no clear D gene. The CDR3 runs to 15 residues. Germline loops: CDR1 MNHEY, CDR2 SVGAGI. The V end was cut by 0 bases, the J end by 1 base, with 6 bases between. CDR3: CASSYSVKNTGELFF. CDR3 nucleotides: TGTGCCAGCAGTTACTCGGTTAAGAACACCGGGGAGCTGTTTTTT.

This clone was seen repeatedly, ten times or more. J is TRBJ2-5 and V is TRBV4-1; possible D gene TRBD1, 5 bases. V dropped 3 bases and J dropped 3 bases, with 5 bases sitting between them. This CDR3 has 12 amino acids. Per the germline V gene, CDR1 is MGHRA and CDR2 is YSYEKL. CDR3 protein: CASSHREETQYF. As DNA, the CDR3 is TGCGCCAGCAGCCACAGGGAAGAGACCCAGTACTTC.